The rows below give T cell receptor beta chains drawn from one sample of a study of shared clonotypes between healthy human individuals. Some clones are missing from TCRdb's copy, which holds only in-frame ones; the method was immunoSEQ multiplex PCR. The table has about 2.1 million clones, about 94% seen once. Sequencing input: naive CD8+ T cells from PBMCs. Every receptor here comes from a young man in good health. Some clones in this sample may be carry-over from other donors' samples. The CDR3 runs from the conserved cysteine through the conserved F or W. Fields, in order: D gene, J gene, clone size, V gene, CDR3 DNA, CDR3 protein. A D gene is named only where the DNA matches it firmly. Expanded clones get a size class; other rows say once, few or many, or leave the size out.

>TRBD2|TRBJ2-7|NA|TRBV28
TGTGCCAGCAGTTTTGGACTAGCGGGAGTCACCGGCTCCTACGAGCAGTACTTC
CASSFGLAGVTGSYEQYF
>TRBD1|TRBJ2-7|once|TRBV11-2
TGTGCCAGCAGCTTCATTACGGGACAGAACTACGAGCAGTACTTC
CASSFITGQNYEQYF
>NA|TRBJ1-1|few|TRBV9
TGTGCCAGCAGCTCAGGCCCGTGGGACACTGAAGCTTTCTTT
CASSSGPWDTEAFF
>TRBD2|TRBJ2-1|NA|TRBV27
TGTGCCAGCAGTTTCTATCTAGCGGGTCCTAATGAGCAGTTCTTC
CASSFYLAGPNEQFF
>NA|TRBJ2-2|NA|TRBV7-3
TGTGCCAGCAGCTTAGAGCTCACCGGGGAGCTGTTTTTT
CASSLELTGELFF
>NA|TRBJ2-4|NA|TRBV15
TGTGCCACCAGCAGAATGGGTGGAGCCAAAAACATTCAGTACTTC
CATSRMGGAKNIQYF
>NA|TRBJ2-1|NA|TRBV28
TGTGCCAGCAGCCCGGGACTCAGCTCCTACAATGAGCAGTTCTTC
CASSPGLSSYNEQFF
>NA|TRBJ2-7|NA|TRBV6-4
TGTGCCAGCAGTGAATTCACCTACGAGCAGTACTTC
CASSEFTYEQYF
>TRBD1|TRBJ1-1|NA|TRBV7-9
TGTGCCAGCACCGTGACATGGCAGGGGGTGGGCGTGAACACTGAAGCTTTCTTT
CASTVTWQGVGVNTEAFF
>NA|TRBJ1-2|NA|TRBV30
TGTGCCTGGAACCCAGGGGTCGGCTATGGCTACACCTTC
CAWNPGVGYGYTF
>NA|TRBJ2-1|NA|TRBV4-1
TGCGCCAGCAGCCCCGGGCCCGGTTTCAGTGAGCAATTCTTC
CASSPGPGFSEQFF